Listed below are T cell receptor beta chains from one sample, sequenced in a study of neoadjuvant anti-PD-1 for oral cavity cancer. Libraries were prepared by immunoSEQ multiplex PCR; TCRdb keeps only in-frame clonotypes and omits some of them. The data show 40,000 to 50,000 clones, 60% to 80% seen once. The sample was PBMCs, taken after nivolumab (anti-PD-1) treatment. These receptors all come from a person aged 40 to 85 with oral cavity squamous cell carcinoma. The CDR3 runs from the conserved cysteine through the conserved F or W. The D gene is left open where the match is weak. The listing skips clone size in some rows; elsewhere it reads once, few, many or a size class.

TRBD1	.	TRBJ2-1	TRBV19	TGTGCCAGTAGTGTAGACAGGGGGTACAATGAGCAGTTCTTC	CASSVDRGYNEQFF
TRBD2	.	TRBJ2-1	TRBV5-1	TGCGCCAGCAGCTTGAGAGCGGGACCATACAATGAGCAGTTCTTC	CASSLRAGPYNEQFF
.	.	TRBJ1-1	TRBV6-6	TGTGCCAGCACCGAGAACACTGAAGCTTTCTTT	CASTENTEAFF
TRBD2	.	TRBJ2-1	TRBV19	TGTGCCAGTAGTTTTCCTAGCGGGGGGATTGAGCAGTTCTTC	CASSFPSGGIEQFF
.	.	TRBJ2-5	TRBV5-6	TGTGCCAGCAGCCCCGAAAGGGAAGGAGAGACCCAGTACTTC	CASSPEREGETQYF
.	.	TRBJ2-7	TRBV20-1	TGCAGTGCTAGATTTAACTACGAGCAGTACTTC	CSARFNYEQYF
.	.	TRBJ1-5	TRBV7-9	TGTGCCACCCGGGACATCAATCAGCCCCAGCATTTT	CATRDINQPQHF
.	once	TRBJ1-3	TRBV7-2	TGTGCCAGCAGCACCCCGGGGGTCGTTGGAAACACCATATATTTT	CASSTPGVVGNTIYF
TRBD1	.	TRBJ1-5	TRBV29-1	TGCAGCGCCGGGACAGCCTTTAGCAAAGGGGAGCCCCAGCATTTT	CSAGTAFSKGEPQHF
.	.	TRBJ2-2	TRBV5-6	TGTGCCAGCAGCTTGGGCCGACAGATCGGGGAGCTGTTTTTT	CASSLGRQIGELFF
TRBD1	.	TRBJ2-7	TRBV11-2	TGTGCCAGCAGTTCTTGGATGTCGGACAGGAAGGATTTC	CASSSWMSDRKDF
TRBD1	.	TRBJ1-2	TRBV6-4	TGTGCCAGCAGTGTCGGACAGGGGGCCTCTGGCTACACCTTC	CASSVGQGASGYTF
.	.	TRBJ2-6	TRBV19	TGTGCCAGTAGTATAGAGGCTCGAATCTCTGGGGCCAACGTCCTGACTTTC	CASSIEARISGANVLTF
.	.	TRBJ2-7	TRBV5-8	TGTGCCAGCAGTTTTATCAGGGTTTACGAGCAGTACTTC	CASSFIRVYEQYF
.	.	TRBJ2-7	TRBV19	TGTGCCAGTAGTACGGGGGGCAGGGTCTCGGGCCAGCAGTACTTC	CASSTGGRVSGQQYF
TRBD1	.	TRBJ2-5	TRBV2	TGTGCCAGCAATCCCGGGGGACAGGGTGAGACCCAGTACTTC	CASNPGGQGETQYF
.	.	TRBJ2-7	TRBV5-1	TGCGCCAGCAGTTCGCCAGGAAACTCCTACGAGCAGTACTTC	CASSSPGNSYEQYF
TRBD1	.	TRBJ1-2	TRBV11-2	TGTGCCAGCAGCGAGGGACAGCCAAGCTTCTATGGCTACACCTTC	CASSEGQPSFYGYTF